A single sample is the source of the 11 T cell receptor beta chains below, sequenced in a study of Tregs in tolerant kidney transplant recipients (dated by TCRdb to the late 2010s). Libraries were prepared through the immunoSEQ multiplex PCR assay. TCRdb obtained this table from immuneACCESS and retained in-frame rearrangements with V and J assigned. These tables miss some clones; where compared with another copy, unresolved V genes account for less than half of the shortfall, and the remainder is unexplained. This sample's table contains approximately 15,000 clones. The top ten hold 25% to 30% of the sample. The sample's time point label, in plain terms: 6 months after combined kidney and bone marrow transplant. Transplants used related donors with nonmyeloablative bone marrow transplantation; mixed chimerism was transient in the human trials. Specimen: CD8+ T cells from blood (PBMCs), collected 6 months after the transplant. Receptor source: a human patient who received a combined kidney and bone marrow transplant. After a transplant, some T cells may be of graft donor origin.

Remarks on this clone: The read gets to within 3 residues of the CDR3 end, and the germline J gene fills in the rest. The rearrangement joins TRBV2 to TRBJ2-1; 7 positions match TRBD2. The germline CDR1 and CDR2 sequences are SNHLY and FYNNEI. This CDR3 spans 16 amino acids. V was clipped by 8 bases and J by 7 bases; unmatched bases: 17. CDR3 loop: CASLLARGVNRNEQFF. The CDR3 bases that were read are TGTGCCAGCTTACTAGCGCGGGGAGTAAATAGGAATGAG.

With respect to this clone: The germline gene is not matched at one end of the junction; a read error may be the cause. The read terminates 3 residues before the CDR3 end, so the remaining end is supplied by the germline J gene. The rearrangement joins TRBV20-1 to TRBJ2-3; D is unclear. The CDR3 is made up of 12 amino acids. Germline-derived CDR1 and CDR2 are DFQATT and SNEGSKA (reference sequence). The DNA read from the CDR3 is TGCAGTGCTATTAGGTGGGCAGAGACG. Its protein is CSAIRWAET. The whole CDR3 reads CSAIRWAETQYF.

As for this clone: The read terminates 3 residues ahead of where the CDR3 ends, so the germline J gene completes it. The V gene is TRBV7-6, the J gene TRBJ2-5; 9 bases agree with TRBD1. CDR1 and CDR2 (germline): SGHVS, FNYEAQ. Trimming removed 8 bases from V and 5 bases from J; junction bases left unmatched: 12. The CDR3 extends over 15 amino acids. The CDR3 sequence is CASWGDDRGMETQYF. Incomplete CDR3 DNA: TGTGCCAGCTGGGGGGACGACAGGGGGATGGAGACC.

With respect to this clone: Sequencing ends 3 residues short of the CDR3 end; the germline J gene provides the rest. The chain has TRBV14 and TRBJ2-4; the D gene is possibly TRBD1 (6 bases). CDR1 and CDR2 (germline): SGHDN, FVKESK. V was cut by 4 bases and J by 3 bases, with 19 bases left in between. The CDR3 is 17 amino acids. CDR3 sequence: CASSRATGTVDKNIQYF. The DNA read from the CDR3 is TGTGCCAGCAGCCGAGCCACAGGGACCGTCGACAAAAACATT.

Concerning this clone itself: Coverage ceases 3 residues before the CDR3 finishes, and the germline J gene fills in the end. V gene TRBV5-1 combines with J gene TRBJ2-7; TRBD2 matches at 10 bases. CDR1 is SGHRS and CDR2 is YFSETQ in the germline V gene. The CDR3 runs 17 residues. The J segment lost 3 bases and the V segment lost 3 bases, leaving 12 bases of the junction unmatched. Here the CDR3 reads CASSSVASGSPYYEQYF. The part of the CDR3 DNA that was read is TGCGCCAGCAGCTCCGTGGCTAGCGGGAGTCCCTACTACGAG.

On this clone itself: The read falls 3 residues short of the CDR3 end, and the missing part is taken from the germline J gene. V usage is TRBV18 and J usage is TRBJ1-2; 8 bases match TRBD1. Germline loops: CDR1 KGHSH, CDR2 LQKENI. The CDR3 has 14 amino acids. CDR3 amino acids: CASSPPTGAYDYTF. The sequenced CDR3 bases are TGTGCCAGCTCACCTCCGACAGGGGCCTACGAC.

The part of the CDR3 DNA that was read is TGTGCCAGCAGCTTAATAGCGGGGGCGTACAATGAG. Translated, it gives CASSLIAGAYNE. The CDR3, in full, reads CASSLIAGAYNEQFF. The chain carries TRBV7-9 and TRBJ2-1, with 9 bases that match TRBD2. The missing CDR3 end, 3 residues past where the read stops, is filled in from the germline J gene. The CDR3 runs 15 residues. V lost 2 bases, J lost 4 bases, and 3 bases stayed unmatched. CDR1 and CDR2 from the germline V gene are SEHNR and FQNEAQ (reference sequence).

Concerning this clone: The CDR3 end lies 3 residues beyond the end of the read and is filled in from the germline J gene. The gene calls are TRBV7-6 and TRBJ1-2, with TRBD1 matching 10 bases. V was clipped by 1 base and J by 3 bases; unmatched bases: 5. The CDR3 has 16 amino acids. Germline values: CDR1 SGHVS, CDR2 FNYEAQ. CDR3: CASSLGGTGAYYGYTF. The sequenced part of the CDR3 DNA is TGTGCCAGCAGCTTAGGGGGGACAGGGGCTTACTATGGC. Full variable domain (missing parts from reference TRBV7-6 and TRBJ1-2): GAGVSQSPRYKVTKRGQDVALRCDPISGHVSLYWYRQALGQGPEFLTYFNYEAQQDKSGLPNDRFSAERPEGSISTLTIQRTEQRDSAMYRCASSLGGTGAYYGYTFGSGTRLTVV.

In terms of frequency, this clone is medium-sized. The covered CDR3 bases are TGTGCCAGCAGTGAACCAACAGGGATCGGCACTGAA. It is translated as CASSEPTGIGTE. The entire CDR3 is CASSEPTGIGTEAFF. The chain couples TRBV6-1 to TRBJ1-1, with a weak D call TRBD1 (6 bases). The read terminates 3 residues ahead of where the CDR3 ends, so the germline J gene completes it. The CDR3 runs 15 residues. The germline gives CDR1 MNHNS, CDR2 SASEGT. Trimming took 2 bases from V and 4 from J, leaving 14 bases between them.

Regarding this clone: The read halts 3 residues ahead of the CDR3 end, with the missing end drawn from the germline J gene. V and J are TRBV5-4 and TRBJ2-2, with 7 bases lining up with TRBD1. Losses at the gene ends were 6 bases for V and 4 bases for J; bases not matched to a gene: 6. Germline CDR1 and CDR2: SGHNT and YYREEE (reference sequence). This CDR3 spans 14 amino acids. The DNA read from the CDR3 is TGTGCCAGCACCCTGACAGGGACCACCGGGGAG. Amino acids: CASTLTGTTGE. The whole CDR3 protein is CASTLTGTTGELFF.

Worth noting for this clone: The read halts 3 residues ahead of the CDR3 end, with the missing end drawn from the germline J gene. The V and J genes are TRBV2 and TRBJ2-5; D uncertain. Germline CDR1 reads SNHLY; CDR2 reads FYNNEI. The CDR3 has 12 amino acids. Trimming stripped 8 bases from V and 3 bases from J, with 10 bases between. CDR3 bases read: TGTGCCAGCCCTGCCAGTAAAGAGACC. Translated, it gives CASPASKET. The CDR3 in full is CASPASKETQYF.